A selection of T cell receptor beta chains follows, all from one sample in a study of T cell repertoires in cytomegalovirus infection. TCRdb reprocessed the reads with MiXCR, giving one entry per CDR3 protein. The sample yields about 250,000 distinct CDR3 sequences, 6% to 8% seen once. The sequencing input was PBMCs. These receptors were obtained from a human donor in good health (CMV status not recorded). Some clones in this sample may be carry-over from other donors' samples. Both conserved end residues are part of each CDR3. A D gene is named only where the DNA matches it firmly. For some rows the clone size is stated as once, few or many, or as a class when expanded; others skip it.

>TRBV7-2|TRBJ2-7|many|.
TGTGCCAGCAGCTTTGGGGGTACGGTCTACGAGCAGTACTTC
CASSFGGTVYEQYF
>TRBV12-3/TRBV12-4|TRBJ1-2|few|.
TGTGCCAGCAGTTGGGGGCGCGGCTACACCTTC
CASSWGRGYTF
>TRBV5-1|TRBJ2-1|many|.
TGCGCCAGCAGCTCCGCGGACTCAGGGGAGCAGTTCTTC
CASSSADSGEQFF
>TRBV6-2/TRBV6-3|TRBJ1-5|many|TRBD1
TGTGCCAGCAGCCTTGGGACAGGGCAAGGACAGCCCCAGCATTTT
CASSLGTGQGQPQHF
>TRBV6-1|TRBJ2-3|many|.
TGTGCCAGCGGAAGAGACAGCCGGAGGCCAGATACGCAGTATTTT
CASGRDSRRPDTQYF
>TRBV6-2/TRBV6-3|TRBJ1-1|many|.
TGTGCCAGCAGCTACCCCCGAACAAAGAACACTGAAGCTTTCTTT
CASSYPRTKNTEAFF
>TRBV19|TRBJ2-1|many|.
TGTGCCAGTATGGCATACTCCTACAATGAGCAGTTCTTC
CASMAYSYNEQFF
>TRBV29-1|TRBJ1-5|many|.
TGCAGCGTGGGCAGGGGAGGCAATCAGCCCCAGCATTTT
CSVGRGGNQPQHF
>TRBV7-9|TRBJ1-2|many|TRBD1
TGTGCCAGCAGCCGCCGGACAGGAGCTAACTATGGCTACACCTTC
CASSRRTGANYGYTF
>TRBV9|TRBJ1-1|many|TRBD1
TGTGCCAGCAGCGTAGGATTAAGGGACAGGGGGGACACTGAAGCTTTCTTT
CASSVGLRDRGDTEAFF
>TRBV20-1|TRBJ2-1|many|TRBD1
TGCAGTGCTAGAGGCAGGGGGCTGAATGAGCAGTTCTTC
CSARGRGLNEQFF
>TRBV28|TRBJ1-6|many|.
TGTGCCAGCAGTGAGACAGGCGGGTATAATTCACCCCTCCACTTT
CASSETGGYNSPLHF
>TRBV5-1|TRBJ2-2|many|TRBD1
TGCGCCAGCAGCTACCGCCGCTCCTCTCCCTCGGACAGGGGGCCCCCGAACACCGGGGAGCTGTTTTTT
CASSYRRSSPSDRGPPNTGELFF
>TRBV11-2|TRBJ2-7|many|TRBD1
TGTGCCAGCAGCCTTTGGGGACAGGGCCATAACGAGCAGTACTTC
CASSLWGQGHNEQYF
>TRBV28|TRBJ1-1|many|.
TGTGCCAGCAGACCCGGGTCCCTCAACACTGAAGCTTTCTTT
CASRPGSLNTEAFF
>TRBV5-4|TRBJ1-2|many|TRBD1
TGTGCCAGCAGCTTGGTGGGGACAGGGTCTAACTATGGCTACACCTTC
CASSLVGTGSNYGYTF
>TRBV7-2|TRBJ2-7|many|.
TGTGCCAGCAGCTTAGACGTCAGTACCTACGAGCAGTACTTC
CASSLDVSTYEQYF
>TRBV5-1|TRBJ1-2|many|TRBD1
TGCGCCAGCAGCTTGGAGGGGACAGACTATGGCTACACCTTC
CASSLEGTDYGYTF
>TRBV7-2|TRBJ1-1|many|TRBD1
TGTGCCAGCAGCCCTCGACAGGGACTCACTGAAGCTTTCTTT
CASSPRQGLTEAFF
>TRBV7-2|TRBJ1-5|many|TRBD1
TGTGCCAGCAGCTATAAAGGACAGGGACAGCCCCAGCATTTT
CASSYKGQGQPQHF
>TRBV5-5|TRBJ2-1|few|.
TGTGCCAGCAGCTTGCCCACGGGGGACAGGCGACTAGCGAGGTACAATGAGCAGTTCTTC
CASSLPTGDRRLARYNEQFF
>TRBV20-1|TRBJ2-1|many|.
TGCAGTGCTTTTAGGGACCCTTCGAGGGGTGAGCAGTTCTTC
CSAFRDPSRGEQFF
>TRBV7-2|TRBJ2-7|many|.
TGTGCCAGCAGCTTACGGGGGACCCTCTACGAGCAGTACTTC
CASSLRGTLYEQYF
>TRBV6-5|TRBJ1-1|many|.
TGTGCCAGCTCAGAGGATAGAGAAACTGAAGCTTTCTTT
CASSEDRETEAFF
>TRBV6-2/TRBV6-3|TRBJ2-2|many|.
TGTGCCAGCAGTTACCACTTTTCGAACACCGGGGAGCTGTTTTTT
CASSYHFSNTGELFF
>TRBV7-8|TRBJ1-1|many|TRBD1
TGTGCCAGCAGCCAGGGGACAGCGAACACTGAAGCTTTCTTT
CASSQGTANTEAFF
>TRBV6-2/TRBV6-3|TRBJ2-6|many|.
TGTGCCAGCCGTCGGCCATCTGGGGCCAACGTCCTGACTTTC
CASRRPSGANVLTF
>TRBV28|TRBJ2-1|many|TRBD1
TGTGCCACCAGAGGGACAGGGGGCTCTGGGGACTCCCCCTACCAGCAGTTCTTC
CATRGTGGSGDSPYQQFF
>TRBV7-2|TRBJ2-7|many|.
TGTGCCAGCAGCCTCGGGACTGGGAGCTCCTACGAGCAGTACTTC
CASSLGTGSSYEQYF
>TRBV4-1|TRBJ2-7|many|.
TGCGCCAGCAGCCTTACAGCAAGACGCGAGCAGTACTTC
CASSLTARREQYF
>TRBV6-1|TRBJ1-1|many|.
TGTGCCAGCAGTGAATGGAGGGGGGGTCTCGCTGAGGACACTGAAGCTTTCTTT
CASSEWRGGLAEDTEAFF
>TRBV7-3|TRBJ2-3|many|.
TGTGCCAGCAGCCCCGGGACCTCCACAGATACGCAGTATTTT
CASSPGTSTDTQYF
>TRBV11-2|TRBJ2-2|many|.
TGTGCCAGCAGCTTAGATACCAGGGGAACGAACACCGGGGAGCTGTTTTTT
CASSLDTRGTNTGELFF
>TRBV18|TRBJ1-5|many|.
TGTGCCAGCTCAGGCCTGCAGGACAGCCTCAATCAGCCCCAGCATTTT
CASSGLQDSLNQPQHF
>TRBV10-3|TRBJ2-2|many|.
TGTGCCATCAGGTCGTCAGGGGGGACCGGGGAGCTGTTTTTT
CAIRSSGGTGELFF
>TRBV7-9|TRBJ1-6|.|.
TGTGCCAGCAGCCAAAGACAGGAGCACTCCTATAATTCACCCCTCCACTTT
CASSQRQEHSYNSPLHF
>TRBV30|TRBJ2-1|few|TRBD1
TGTGCCTGGAGGCGGGACAGGGGGATCAATGAGCAGTTCTTC
CAWRRDRGINEQFF
>TRBV9|TRBJ2-1|.|.
TGTGCCAGCAGCACCCCTAGCTCGGAGCGGTTCTTC
CASSTPSSERFF
>TRBV28|TRBJ2-7|.|TRBD2
TGTGCCAGCAGTTATAGCGGGGACTCCTACGAGCAGTACTTC
CASSYSGDSYEQYF
>TRBV6-5|TRBJ1-6|many|TRBD1
TGTGCCAGCAGTTACGGACAAAGGACAGGGACTTCGGGACCCCTCCACTTT
CASSYGQRTGTSGPLHF
>TRBV5-4|TRBJ2-3|many|.
TGTGCCAGCAGCTTACAGGGAGGAGATACGCAGTATTTT
CASSLQGGDTQYF
>TRBV2|TRBJ2-7|once|TRBD2
TGTGCCAGCAGTGAGGGACTAGCGGTTGAGCAGTACTTC
CASSEGLAVEQYF
>TRBV20-1|TRBJ2-5|.|TRBD2
TGCAGTGCTAGAGATATTGGCCTAGCGGGAGCATACCAAGAGACCCAGTACTTC
CSARDIGLAGAYQETQYF
>TRBV19|TRBJ2-5|many|TRBD1
TGTGCCAGTAGCGCGAGGGACAGGGTAGGCGAGACCCAGTACTTC
CASSARDRVGETQYF